This paragraph reports one TCR beta chain. The sample holds many counts of this clonotype. Its antigen has not been determined. The input lacks base qualities; no much larger clone sits a single base away. Sequencing was performed on an Illumina HiSeq 1500. The public reads were run again by TCRdb, first through fastp at Q25 and then through MiXCR, and only productive beta chains were kept. Entries are consolidated by CDR3 protein sequence, retaining the most common genes and DNA. The sample has a few hundred thousand distinct CDR3 sequences on record, about a quarter of them singletons. The ten largest account for about 12% of the sample. The data derive from a study of T cell repertoires in cytomegalovirus infection (dated by TCRdb to the late 2010s). Background for the entire study: Because public TCR beta signatures pointed to carriage of CMV infection together with the matching HLA type, the HLA type of each donor mattered for the analysis. Study-wide findings and limitations: The ex vivo response was dominated by HLA-C-restricted CMV-specific TCR beta clonotypes, which also provided the single most frequent clonotype in two of eight donors. Carriers of CMV infection plus the relevant HLA type were discriminated by the cumulative frequency of public TCR beta family members in the study cohort and in an independent approximately 340-donor cohort.

CDR1 is given as MNHNS and CDR2 as SASEGT, both from the germline V gene. V has 10 bases trimmed and J has 11 bases trimmed; junction bases matching no gene number 8. There are 12 amino acids in the CDR3, from cysteine to phenylalanine inclusive. Solely the CDR3 DNA is kept, with 36 bases framed from the first base. The chain is encoded by TRBV6-1 joined to TRBJ2-3, with 11 central nucleotides matching TRBD2. Sequencing was carried out using PBMCs. This receptor was obtained from a human donor in good health (CMV status not recorded). Some clones in this sample may be carry-over from other donors' samples. The nucleotide sequence is given as TGTGCCACGCAGATAGCGGGAGGGGGGCAGTATTTT. Translated, it reads CATQIAGGGQYF.